This T cell receptor beta chain stems from a study of spatial heterogeneity in lung cancer. For the study at large: Alpha-chain detections were consistently fewer than beta-chain detections among the sequences. Broader study findings: Ubiquitous, expanded tumor-derived TCRs were more frequently observed in blood at resection than at follow-up.

The table lists this clonotype with many counts. Its antigen is unknown. TCRdb recomputed calls from the 5' RACE reads with MiXCR, one row per CDR3 protein. The data show approximately 52,000 distinct CDR3 sequences, under 7.5% seen once. The CDR3 has 12 residues. The germline gives CDR1 SNHLY, CDR2 FYNNEI. Trimming left V 6 bases short and J 6 bases short, with 11 bases between. Specified time point: sample taken at primary tumor resection. Whole RNA from tumor, nontumor lung or frozen PBMC was sequenced unsorted. The TCR sequence derives from a female donor with early-stage non-small cell lung cancer. The genes are TRBV2 and TRBJ1-1, with D maybe TRBD1 (5 bases). The sequencing used PBMCs, collected at surgery. The CDR3 DNA follows: TGTGCCAGCAGACCGGTGGGGGCTGAAGCTTTCTTT. It translates to CASRPVGAEAFF.